Below are 8 T cell receptor beta chains sequenced from a single sample in a study of blood T cell repertoires in COVID-19. Sequenced by immunoSEQ multiplex PCR; TCRdb stores in-frame clones only, minus some. The sample has 110,000 to 150,000 clones; about 80% are singletons. The specimen was peripheral blood. Source of these receptors: an elderly woman with acute or convalescent COVID-19.

V usage is TRBV18 and J usage is TRBJ2-3; TRBD1 agrees at 7 bases. CDR1 and CDR2 (germline): KGHSH, LQKENI. V trimming: 1 base; J trimming: 6 bases; junction bases outside the gene matches: 19. CDR3 length equals 19 residues. CDR3 bases: TGTGCCAGCTCACCACAGGTGGGGCCGGGGACAGACCACTATGATACGCAGTATTTT. Protein sequence: CASSPQVGPGTDHYDTQYF.

The chain uses TRBV19 and TRBJ1-3; 11 nucleotides match TRBD1. This CDR3 comprises 14 residues. Germline loops: CDR1 LNHDA, CDR2 SQIVND (reference sequence). V lost 10 bases and J lost 1; bases outside the gene matches: 3. DNA for the CDR3: TGTGCCACTTGGGACAGGGGGTCTGGAAACACCATATATTTT. This codes for CATWDRGSGNTIYF.

This clone was counted once. The chain carries TRBV2 and TRBJ2-3; possible D gene TRBD2, 5 bases. Between the trimmed V and J ends, which lost 4 bases and 2 bases, there was a span of 13 bases. Germline V CDR1 and CDR2: SNHLY, FYNNEI. This CDR3 region has 15 residues. The CDR3 here is CASSGTSSSTDTQYF. The CDR3 coding sequence is TGTGCCAGCAGTGGGACTTCCTCATCCACAGATACGCAGTATTTT.

This chain links TRBV20-1 with TRBJ1-5; D is unclear. V lost 0 bases and J 16 bases, leaving 13 bases between the germline ends. The CDR3 loop spans 11 amino acids. Germline V lookup: CDR1 DFQATT, CDR2 SNEGSKA (reference sequence). DNA for the CDR3: TGCAGTGCTAGAGACCCGCGGGGAGGACATTTT. The encoded protein is CSARDPRGGHF.

Of note for this clone: Compared with germline, one end of the junction differs, possibly owing to a read error. The CDR3 DNA reads as TGTGCCAGCAGCTACACGACAAGTGACTATGGCTACATCTTC. Protein sequence: CASSYTTSDYGYIF. The J gene is TRBJ1-2, the V gene TRBV6-5; the D is unclear. Germline-derived CDR1 and CDR2 are MNHEY and SVGAGI. The CDR3 length is 14 residues.

The chain joins TRBV4-3 to TRBJ2-1, with a weak D call TRBD2 (6 bases). This CDR3 spans 15 amino acids. V lost 2 bases and J 3 bases, leaving 11 bases between the germline ends. Per the germline V gene, CDR1 is LGHNA and CDR2 is YSLEER. CDR3 in amino acids: CASSQFLGLYNEQFF. CDR3 coding DNA: TGCGCCAGCAGCCAATTCTTGGGACTCTACAATGAGCAGTTCTTC.

This chain uses TRBV6-2 or TRBV6-3 with TRBJ2-4, with 10 bases fitting TRBD2. The CDR3 has 17 amino acids. Germline values: CDR1 MNHEY, CDR2 SVGEGT. V lost 2 bases, J lost 3 bases, and 7 bases stayed unmatched. Written as DNA, the CDR3 is TGTGCCAGCAGTTACGAAGCGGGGGGGCCGGGCAAAAACATTCAGTACTTC. Protein product: CASSYEAGGPGKNIQYF.

This sequence joins TRBV10-3 and TRBJ1-6, with D unclear. From germline, CDR1 is ENHRY and CDR2 SYGVKD. The CDR3 is 14 residues long. V was trimmed by 11 bases and J by 7 bases, leaving 18 bases between them. The CDR3 loop reads CASQRLFGNSPLHF. CDR3 nucleotide sequence: TGTGCCTCCCAGAGGCTTTTTGGGAATTCACCCCTCCACTTT.